This T cell receptor (beta chain) came from a study of tumor-infiltrating lymphocytes in localized non-small cell lung cancer. Turning to the study itself: Resected tumor was paired with non-adjacent uninvolved lung from the same patient.

In regard to this clone: This sample includes further DNA sequences coding for the same CDR3.

This table comes from immunoSEQ multiplex PCR, and its TCRdb copy is limited to in-frame clones, with some not included. The profile shows 13,000 or so clones, more than 60% of them singletons. The CDR3 extends over 13 amino acids. The ends were cut back, 5 bases at V and 6 bases at J, with 8 bases in the middle. Germline assignment: CDR1 MNHNY and CDR2 SVGAGI (reference sequence). The TCR was taken from a human donor with non-small cell lung cancer. The sequencing sample was made of lung tumor tissue. V usage is TRBV6-6 and J usage is TRBJ1-6; no clear D. CDR3 protein: CASSTRPNSPLHF. CDR3 sequence (DNA): TGTGCCAGCAGTACGCGACCTAATTCACCCCTCCACTTT.